This T cell receptor beta chain is from a study of response to subunit inactivated influenza vaccine. Trimming removed 10 bases from V and 4 bases from J; junction bases left unmatched: 12. The CDR3 is made up of 15 amino acids. In germline, CDR1 is MNHEY, CDR2 SVGEGT. A single record per CDR3 protein comes from TCRdb applying MiXCR to the RT-PCR reads. The sample has 650,000 to 800,000 distinct CDR3 sequences, roughly 13% seen once. Notes on the study in general: Authors suggested each seasonal flu vaccination may recruit only limited numbers of new T cells.

On this clonotype: The antigen is undetermined.

This specimen was PBMCs from blood, taken 14 to 15 days before vaccination. This clonotype was sampled from a man between 45 and 60 years old who received an inactivated influenza vaccine. The gene calls are TRBV6-2 or TRBV6-3 and TRBJ2-1; 8 positions match TRBD2. The DNA of the CDR3 is TGTGCCACCAAGTTAACGGGAGGGCCATACAATGAGCAGTTCTTC. It specifies CATKLTGGPYNEQFF.